This T cell receptor (beta chain) is drawn from a study of blood T cell repertoires in COVID-19. Across the study: Spain, Italy and the United States supplied samples that represented acute and convalescent COVID-19.

V shed 3 bases and J 9 bases; nucleotides not matched to a gene: 11. In germline, CDR1 is MNHEY, CDR2 SMNVEV (reference sequence). There are 17 residues in the CDR3. As processed by the authors: Nucleated cell counts were estimated from reference gene primer amplification. Clones were sequenced by immunoSEQ multiplex PCR, and TCRdb holds only the in-frame ones, with some missing. V, J and clone size are taken as reported in that table, and D and trimming were inferred from the DNA itself. Here the sample spans roughly 380,000 clones, over 75% being singletons. A Seattle source enrolled patients during active infection and followed them longitudinally.

The chain links TRBV27 to TRBJ1-6, with 10 positions matching TRBD1. This TCR was sampled from a woman aged 35 to 49 with COVID-19, enrolled during active disease. Sequencing input: peripheral blood. The CDR3 region is CASSLRGTGDMGSPLHF. In DNA form, the CDR3 reads TGTGCCAGCAGTTTGCGCGGGACAGGGGATATGGGTTCACCCCTCCACTTT.